Given below is one TCR beta chain in context. These data belong to a study of T cell changes during pregnancy in multiple sclerosis. The CDR3 covers 12 residues. Germline assignment: CDR1 SGHRS and CDR2 YFSETQ. V lost 0 bases and J 5 bases, leaving 6 bases between the germline ends. The assay was immunoSEQ multiplex PCR, and TCRdb's table has in-frame clones only and misses some. The sample lists some 100,000 clones, around 93% occurring once. The V call is TRBV5-1, the J call TRBJ2-7; no clear D. This sequence originates from a female donor with multiple sclerosis, enrolled in a pregnancy study. This specimen consisted of peripheral blood, obtained before pregnancy. CDR3: CASSLARDEQYF. In DNA, the CDR3 is TGCGCCAGCAGCTTGGCCCGGGACGAGCAGTACTTC.